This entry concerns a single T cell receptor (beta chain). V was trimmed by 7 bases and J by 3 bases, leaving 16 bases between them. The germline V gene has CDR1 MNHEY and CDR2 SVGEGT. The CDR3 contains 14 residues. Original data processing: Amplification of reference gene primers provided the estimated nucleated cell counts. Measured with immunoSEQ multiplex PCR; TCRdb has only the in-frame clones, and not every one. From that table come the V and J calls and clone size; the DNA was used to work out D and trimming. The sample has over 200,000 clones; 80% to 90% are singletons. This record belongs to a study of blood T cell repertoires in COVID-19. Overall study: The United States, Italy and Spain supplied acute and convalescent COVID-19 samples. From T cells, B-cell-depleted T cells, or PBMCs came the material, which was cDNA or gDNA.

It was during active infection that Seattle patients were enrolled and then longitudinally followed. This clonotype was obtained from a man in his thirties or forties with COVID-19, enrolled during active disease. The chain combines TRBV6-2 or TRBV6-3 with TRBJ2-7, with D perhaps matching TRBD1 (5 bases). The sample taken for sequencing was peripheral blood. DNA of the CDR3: TGTGCCAGCACCCCTCGTAAGGGGTTCTACGAGCAGTACTTC. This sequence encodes CASTPRKGFYEQYF.